The 15 T cell receptor beta chains in this list originate from one sample, sequenced in a study of pediatric ulcerative colitis. The table came from immunoSEQ multiplex PCR; TCRdb's copy has only in-frame clones and leaves some out. The sample consists of tens of thousands of clones, over 60% of them appearing once. One to two pinch biopsies were taken from the rectum during colonoscopy. Sample: gut tissue. The source of these receptors is a boy aged 5-17 years with severe ulcerative colitis.

The CDR3, as DNA: TGTGCCAGCAGCGTAGGGGTTACCGGGGAGCTGTTTTTT. This gives the protein CASSVGVTGELFF. The genes are TRBV9 and TRBJ2-2, with D unresolved. The germline V gene has CDR1 SGDLS and CDR2 YYNGEE. V dropped 0 bases and J dropped 5 bases, with 5 bases sitting between them. The CDR3 covers 13 residues.

The gene calls are TRBV7-2 and TRBJ1-6; TRBD1 is a possible D gene (5 bases). With 5 bases removed from V and 4 bases from J, the gap between germline ends came to 12 bases. Germline CDR1 reads SGHTA; CDR2 reads FQGNSA. The CDR3 contains 15 residues. Here the CDR3 reads CASSPAGNYNSPLHF. The CDR3 nucleotides are TGTGCCAGCAGCCCTGCAGGGAATTATAATTCACCCCTCCACTTT.

The chain links TRBV6-4 to TRBJ1-2, with TRBD1 matching over 8 bases. Trimming at V came to 2 bases and at J to 3 bases, leaving 2 bases not matched to a gene. CDR1 and CDR2 (germline): MRHNA, SNTAGT. This CDR3 region has 14 residues. The CDR3 DNA sequence: TGTGCCAGCAGTGACCAGGGGGCGGACTATGGCTACACCTTC. Translated, it gives CASSDQGADYGYTF.

The chain carries TRBV4-3 and TRBJ2-1; D not resolved. The CDR3 loop spans 13 amino acids. Germline V CDR1 and CDR2: LGHNA, YSLEER. V was shortened by 1 base and J by 7 bases, with 8 bases between the two germline ends. DNA of the CDR3: TGCGCCAGCAGCCAAGGGCTATTTAATGAGCAGTTCTTC. Its translation: CASSQGLFNEQFF.

This clone was recorded a few times. V gene TRBV5-1 combines with J gene TRBJ2-3, with D possibly being TRBD1 (5 bases). Between the trimmed V and J ends, which lost 1 base and 1 base, there was a span of 10 bases. This CDR3 region has 15 residues. Germline loops: CDR1 SGHRS, CDR2 YFSETQ. The CDR3 sequence is CASSLPGRGTDTQYF. CDR3 DNA: TGCGCCAGCAGCTTGCCAGGGCGAGGCACAGATACGCAGTATTTT.

The rearrangement uses TRBV5-4 and TRBJ2-3, with D unresolved. CDR1 is SGHNT, CDR2 YYREEE, per germline (reference sequence). Trimming took off 0 bases at V and 7 bases at J, with 6 bases between the two ends. The CDR3 runs to 12 residues. CDR3 nucleotide sequence: TGTGCCAGCAGCTTGGTTCAAAATACGCAGTATTTT. Amino acids: CASSLVQNTQYF.

This sequence joins TRBV6-5 and TRBJ1-6; D unresolved. Germline V gives CDR1 MNHEY, CDR2 SVGAGI. This CDR3 is built from 13 residues. Trimming stripped 6 bases from V and 8 bases from J, with 11 bases between. As DNA, the CDR3 is TGTGCCAGCAGGCGTTTTCCGCATTCACCCCTCCACTTT. Amino acid sequence: CASRRFPHSPLHF.

The rearrangement uses TRBV27 and TRBJ1-2, with D possibly being TRBD1 (5 bases). CDR1 is MNHEY and CDR2 is SMNVEV in the germline V gene (reference sequence). V dropped 2 bases and J dropped 8 bases, with 15 bases sitting between them. The CDR3 has 14 residues. CDR3 in amino acids: CASSLVGPPTGYTF. In DNA form, the CDR3 reads TGTGCCAGCAGTTTAGTGGGACCGCCTACGGGCTACACCTTC.

The rearrangement uses TRBV29-1 and TRBJ1-2; no definite D call. The V end lost 3 bases, the J end lost 4 bases, and 9 bases lay between the germline ends. The CDR3 has 12 amino acids. CDR1 is SQVTM, CDR2 ANQGSEA, per germline. The CDR3 is CSVEGYTYGYTF. The DNA of the CDR3 is TGCAGCGTTGAGGGGTATACCTATGGCTACACCTTC.

The J gene is TRBJ1-4, the V gene TRBV30; the D is unclear. V gave up 5 bases and J gave up 4 bases, with 8 bases separating them. The CDR3 extends over 12 amino acids. Germline V gene data show CDR1 as GTSNPN and CDR2 as SVGIG (reference sequence). The CDR3 DNA follows: TGTGCCTGGGGGTTTGGTAATGAAAAACTGTTTTTT. This sequence encodes CAWGFGNEKLFF.

The chain is built from TRBV6-5 and TRBJ1-1, with D tentatively TRBD1 (5 bases). The CDR3 extends over 15 amino acids. V dropped 3 bases and J dropped 4 bases, with 15 bases sitting between them. Germline lookup yields CDR1 MNHEY and CDR2 SVGAGI. The CDR3 sequence: CASSYGAAGGTEAFF. The CDR3 coding sequence is TGTGCCAGCAGTTATGGGGCAGCCGGGGGCACTGAAGCTTTCTTT.

The genes are TRBV30 and TRBJ1-1; D is undetermined. The CDR3 covers 14 residues. Trimming left V 6 bases short and J 3 bases short, with 17 bases between. Germline V gene data show CDR1 as GTSNPN and CDR2 as SVGIG (reference sequence). In DNA, the CDR3 is TGTGCCTGCGGCGGAGACCCCAAGGACACTGAAGCTTTCTTT. Translating it yields CACGGDPKDTEAFF.

The chain employs TRBV5-1 and TRBJ2-4, with no clear D. Germline V CDR1 and CDR2: SGHRS, YFSETQ. Trimming removed 7 bases from V and 0 bases from J, with 14 bases in between. This CDR3 is built from 15 residues. The CDR3, as DNA: TGCGCCAGCTCTGACCCGGGTCTAGCCAAAAACATTCAGTACTTC. Amino acid sequence: CASSDPGLAKNIQYF.

The chain recombines TRBV27 with TRBJ2-5; the match to TRBD1 covers 7 bases. This CDR3 has 14 amino acids. The germline V gene has CDR1 MNHEY and CDR2 SMNVEV (reference sequence). V lost 5 bases to trimming and J lost 1 base; unmatched junction nucleotides: 4. The CDR3 nucleotides read TGTGCCAGCAGTCCTGGGGACAGCCAAGAGACCCAGTACTTC. Its protein product is CASSPGDSQETQYF.

The chain carries TRBV18 and TRBJ2-1, with D perhaps matching TRBD1 or TRBD2 (5 bases each). V was pared by 4 bases and J by 1 base, with 8 bases between. Germline V gives CDR1 KGHSH, CDR2 LQKENI. The CDR3 consists of 14 residues. CDR3 residues: CASSRDASYNEQFF. The DNA for the CDR3 is TGTGCCAGCTCACGGGACGCTTCCTACAATGAGCAGTTCTTC.